This TCR beta chain derives from a study of cytomegalovirus exposure and HLA in healthy donors. About the study: Assignment to the Caucasian-associated ancestry cluster applied to roughly 80% of the approximately 400 genotyped donors.

This CDR3 region has 16 residues. In germline, CDR1 is SEHNR, CDR2 FQNEAQ (reference sequence). Turning to this clone: The antigen remains undetermined. One end of the junction fails to match germline, which may point to a read error.

The study ran its PCR with 60 Vbeta and 13 Jbeta primers. Only in-frame clones appear in the TCRdb table, and some are missing; sequencing was by immunoSEQ multiplex PCR. The table shows hundreds of thousands of clones, with over 65% occurring only once. Study observations and caveats: In a later analysis, compared with equally common non-associated chains, HLA-associated beta chains were more expanded. An analysis done earlier found most TCR beta V segments productive about 87% or about 30% of the time.

This sequence joins TRBV7-9 and TRBJ2-3, with D possibly matching TRBD1 (5 bases). This TCR was recovered from a man aged 18 to 35 in good health and CMV-seronegative. Input material: PBMCs. In DNA, the CDR3 is TGTTCCAGCAGCTCGACAGCGATAACGCACACAGATACGCAGTATTTT. It yields the protein CSSSSTAITHTDTQYF. Combining the CDR3 with reference TRBV7-9 and TRBJ2-3 gives the whole variable domain DTGVSQNPRHKITKRGQNVTFRCDPISEHNRLYWYRQTLGQGPEFLTYFQNEAQLEKSRLLSDRFSAERPKGSFSTLEIQRTEQGDSAMYLCSSSSTAITHTDTQYFGPGTRLTVL.